These 25 T cell receptor beta chains share one sample of origin, sequenced in a study of cytomegalovirus exposure and HLA in healthy donors. TCRdb's table, derived via immunoSEQ multiplex PCR, lists solely in-frame clones and lacks some. The profile shows some 64,000 clones, 96% of them singletons. Sequenced material: PBMCs. All receptors come from a woman between 18 and 29 years old in good health and CMV-seronegative.

The gene calls are TRBV12-2 and TRBJ2-3; TRBD2 reflects the table's D call only, with no check against the DNA. TRBV12-2 is flagged as a pseudogene. The CDR3 length is 17 residues. CDR3: CASRLPGLGRHTDTQYF. CDR3 nucleotides: TGTGCAAGTCGCTTACCGGGACTAGGAAGGCACACAGATACGCAGTATTTT.

This chain connects TRBV7-9 to TRBJ2-7; 13 positions agree with TRBD2. The CDR3 loop spans 15 amino acids. J lost 5 bases, V lost 5 bases, and 6 bases had no gene match. Germline CDR1 SEHNR, CDR2 FQNEAQ (reference sequence). The CDR3: CASSPWTSGRDEQYF. As DNA, the CDR3 is TGTGCCAGCAGCCCCTGGACTAGCGGGAGAGACGAGCAGTACTTC. The variable domain in full, completed from reference TRBV7-9 and TRBJ2-7, reads DTGVSQNPRHKITKRGQNVTFRCDPISEHNRLYWYRQTLGQGPEFLTYFQNEAQLEKSRLLSDRFSAERPKGSFSTLEIQRTEQGDSAMYLCASSPWTSGRDEQYFGPGTRLTVT.

The chain carries TRBV19 and TRBJ1-1; a weak D match, TRBD1 (5 bases). Trimming cost V 7 bases and J 0 bases, with 12 bases left between them. CDR3 length equals 14 residues. Germline V gene lookup returns CDR1 LNHDA and CDR2 SQIVND (reference sequence). The CDR3 here is CASKARQLNTEAFF. Written as DNA, the CDR3 is TGTGCCAGTAAGGCCAGACAGTTGAACACTGAAGCTTTCTTT.

The rearrangement uses TRBV9 and TRBJ1-2; a weak D match, TRBD1 (6 bases). Germline V CDR1 and CDR2: SGDLS, YYNGEE. Between the trimmed V and J ends, which lost 4 bases and 3 bases, there was a span of 10 bases. This CDR3 has 13 amino acids. Here the CDR3 reads CASSPRGHYGYTF. The CDR3 bases are TGTGCCAGCAGCCCCAGGGGCCACTATGGCTACACCTTC.

Only one count was recorded for this clone. The rearrangement joins TRBV18 to TRBJ1-1; D is uncertain. This CDR3 contains 10 residues. Germline V lookup: CDR1 KGHSH, CDR2 LQKENI. The germline V and J ends were trimmed by 8 bases and 8 bases, with 9 bases remaining between them. In DNA form, the CDR3 reads TGTGCCAGCAGAGCCAGGGAAGCTTTCTTT. It yields the protein CASRAREAFF. Supplemented by reference TRBV18 and TRBJ1-1, the full variable domain reads NAGVMQNPRHLVRRRGQEARLRCSPMKGHSHVYWYRQLPEEGLKFMVYLQKENIIDESGMPKERFSAEFPKEGPSILRIQQVVRGDSAAYFCASRAREAFFGQGTRLTVV.

This clone came up once. The CDR3: CASSYSTGGLGYEQYF. CDR3 DNA: TGTGCCAGCAGTTACTCGACAGGGGGATTAGGCTACGAGCAGTACTTC. The chain couples TRBV6-5 to TRBJ2-7; 9 positions agree with TRBD1. Unmatched junction bases numbered 6, after V lost 0 bases and J lost 3 bases. Germline CDR1 reads MNHEY; CDR2 reads SVGAGI. The CDR3 covers 16 residues.

This chain links TRBV7-8 with TRBJ2-5; TRBD2 might be the D (7 bases). Germline CDR1 is SGHVS and CDR2 is FQNEAQ. Trimming pared 1 base from V and 5 bases from J, leaving 14 bases between. The CDR3 covers 15 residues. CDR3 bases: TGTGCCAGCAGCTTAGTGGGGGGGGCCGGGGAGACCCAGTACTTC. Its translation: CASSLVGGAGETQYF. The variable domain in full, with the rest retrieved from reference TRBV7-8 and TRBJ2-5, is GAGVSQSPRYKVAKRGQDVALRCDPISGHVSLFWYQQALGQGPEFLTYFQNEAQLDKSGLPSDRFFAERPEGSVSTLKIQRTQQEDSAVYLCASSLVGGAGETQYFGPGTRLLVL.

The J gene is TRBJ1-2, the V gene TRBV7-9; D gene unclear. V shed 5 bases and J shed 2 bases, with 12 bases lying between them. CDR1 SEHNR and CDR2 FQNEAQ come from the germline V gene (reference sequence). The CDR3 runs 14 residues. This CDR3 reads CASSPYRENYGYTF. As DNA, the CDR3 is TGTGCCAGCAGCCCTTACCGGGAAAACTATGGCTACACCTTC.

V and J are TRBV4-3 and TRBJ2-1; 8 bases match TRBD2. The ends lost 4 bases at V and 15 bases at J; junction bases unmatched: 11. The germline V gene encodes CDR1 LGHNA and CDR2 YSLEER. The CDR3 runs 13 residues. The CDR3 sequence: CASSPGGQGAMFF. The CDR3, as DNA: TGCGCCAGCAGCCCGGGGGGGCAGGGAGCAATGTTCTTC.

The sample holds one count of this clone. This chain connects TRBV7-8 to TRBJ1-4; a weak D match, TRBD1 (5 bases). Germline V gives CDR1 SGHVS, CDR2 FQNEAQ. Trimming removed 6 bases from V and 0 bases from J, with 11 bases in between. The CDR3 runs 15 residues. CDR3 protein: CASRAWGATNEKLFF. In DNA form, the CDR3 reads TGTGCCAGCAGGGCATGGGGGGCAACTAATGAAAAACTGTTTTTT.

This clone occurred once. V gene TRBV7-2 combines with J gene TRBJ2-2; 7 bases map to TRBD2. Germline V gives CDR1 SGHTA, CDR2 FQGNSA. This CDR3 spans 16 amino acids. V lost 0 bases and J lost 7; bases outside the gene matches: 8. CDR3 sequence (DNA): TGTGCCAGCAGCTTAGCTGGGCTAGCGGTGGGCGGGGAGCTGTTTTTT. Protein sequence: CASSLAGLAVGGELFF.

J is TRBJ2-1 and V is TRBV28, with D tentatively TRBD1 (6 bases). In germline, CDR1 is MDHEN, CDR2 SYDVKM. Trimming removed 8 bases at V and 4 bases at J, with 15 bases between. The CDR3 is 14 residues long. In DNA, the CDR3 is TGTGCCAGCCGCGGGCCTAGGGGGTACAATGAGCAGTTCTTC. As protein: CASRGPRGYNEQFF.

The V call is TRBV28, the J call TRBJ2-6, with 16 bases that match TRBD2. V dropped 6 bases and J dropped 1; count of bases not matched to a gene: 12. CDR1 is MDHEN, CDR2 SYDVKM, per germline. This CDR3 comprises 21 residues. CDR3 nucleotide sequence: TGTGCCAGCAGGGACTACCTGGGACTAGCGGGAGGGGGGTCTGGGGCCAACGTCCTGACTTTC. It yields the protein CASRDYLGLAGGGSGANVLTF.

The chain employs TRBV19 and TRBJ2-3; TRBD2 aligns across 12 bases. The CDR3 totals 16 residues. Germline loops: CDR1 LNHDA, CDR2 SQIVND (reference sequence). After removal of 4 bases from V and 7 bases from J, the junction contained 9 bases not matched to a gene. Here the CDR3 DNA reads TGTGCCAGTAGTACACAACTGACTAGCGGGGGACATACGCAGTATTTT. This gives the protein CASSTQLTSGGHTQYF. The whole variable domain, remainder taken from reference TRBV19 and TRBJ2-3, is DGGITQSPKYLFRKEGQNVTLSCEQNLNHDAMYWYRQDPGQGLRLIYYSQIVNDFQKGDIAEGYSVSREKKESFPLTVTSAQKNPTAFYLCASSTQLTSGGHTQYFGPGTRLTVL.

The chain combines TRBV28 with TRBJ1-5; possible D gene TRBD1, 6 bases. Germline V gene lookup returns CDR1 MDHEN and CDR2 SYDVKM. V was shortened by 6 bases and J by 1 base, with 13 bases between the two germline ends. The CDR3 has 15 residues. The CDR3 protein is CASSPARGSNQPQHF. The CDR3 nucleotides read TGTGCCAGCAGCCCAGCGAGGGGGAGCAATCAGCCCCAGCATTTT.

This chain uses TRBV23-1 with TRBJ1-1; maybe TRBD1 (5 bases). TRBV23-1 is designated an ORF whose function remains uncertain. V gave up 6 bases and J gave up 4 bases, with 18 bases separating them. This CDR3 contains 15 residues. The CDR3, as DNA: TGCGCCAGCAGCCCCAGGGTTGGTCGGTGCACTGAAGCTTTCTTT. The encoded protein is CASSPRVGRCTEAFF.

The chain joins TRBV5-1 to TRBJ2-1, with 14 bases aligning to TRBD2. V shed 3 bases, J shed 5 bases, and the junction held 4 bases outside the gene matches. This CDR3 region has 16 residues. The V gene's germline CDR1 is SGHRS and CDR2 YFSETQ. Written as DNA, the CDR3 is TGCGCCAGCAGCTGGCGGACTAGCGGGGGGAACAATGAGCAGTTCTTC. Amino acids: CASSWRTSGGNNEQFF. Full variable domain (outside the CDR3, taken from reference TRBV5-1 and TRBJ2-1): KAGVTQTPRYLIKTRGQQVTLSCSPISGHRSVSWYQQTPGQGLQFLFEYFSETQRNKGNFPGRFSGRQFSNSRSEMNVSTLELGDSALYLCASSWRTSGGNNEQFFGPGTRLTVL.

The gene calls are TRBV7-3 and TRBJ1-1, with D possibly TRBD1 on 6 matching bases. V was clipped by 3 bases and J by 0 bases, with 8 bases between them. Germline assignment: CDR1 SGHTA and CDR2 FQGTGA. This CDR3 contains 14 residues. The CDR3 DNA follows: TGTGCCAGCAGCTTGGACAGAATGAACACTGAAGCTTTCTTT. It is translated as CASSLDRMNTEAFF.

The chain is built from TRBV6-4 and TRBJ2-2; 7 bases match TRBD2. The CDR3 is 15 amino acids. Losses at the gene ends were 5 bases for V and 4 bases for J; bases not matched to a gene: 7. Germline V gene lookup returns CDR1 MRHNA and CDR2 SNTAGT. The CDR3 sequence is CASSSSPGGTGELFF. CDR3 coding DNA: TGTGCCAGCAGTTCCAGTCCGGGGGGCACCGGGGAGCTGTTTTTT.

The rearrangement joins TRBV28 to TRBJ1-1, with a tentative D call TRBD1 (6 bases). Germline CDR1 reads MDHEN; CDR2 reads SYDVKM. The germline V and J ends were trimmed by 6 bases and 6 bases, with 20 bases remaining between them. There are 15 residues in the CDR3. CDR3 in DNA: TGTGCCAGCAGCCCCCTCCGGGGGGCGCGGGCTGAAGCTTTCTTT. It is translated as CASSPLRGARAEAFF.

This sequence joins TRBV27 and TRBJ2-5, with TRBD2 as a possible D gene (6 bases). The CDR3 loop spans 16 amino acids. Looked up from germline, CDR1 is MNHEY and CDR2 is SMNVEV (reference sequence). Trimming left V 5 bases short and J 4 bases short, with 20 bases between. CDR3 sequence: CASSLQPGLAPETQYF. CDR3 nucleotides: TGTGCCAGCAGTCTCCAACCGGGACTCGCGCCAGAGACCCAGTACTTC.

The chain links TRBV7-2 to TRBJ1-3; D is unclear. CDR1 is SGHTA and CDR2 is FQGNSA in the germline V gene. The CDR3 runs to 16 residues. Trimming left V 2 bases short and J 0 bases short, with 11 bases between. The DNA for the CDR3 is TGTGCCAGCAGCTTAAGCCCGGTCTTCTCTGGAAACACCATATATTTT. Amino acids: CASSLSPVFSGNTIYF.

V and J are TRBV11-2 and TRBJ2-1; TRBD2 might be the D (6 bases). The CDR3 sequence is 16 residues long. Germline V gives CDR1 SGHAT, CDR2 FQNNGV. V was pared by 0 bases and J by 9 bases, with 18 bases between. The DNA of the CDR3 is TGTGCCAGCAGCTTAGAGTCGGGTTGGGAGGCGGGTGAGCAGTTCTTC. Encoded protein: CASSLESGWEAGEQFF.

The chain carries TRBV7-2 and TRBJ2-7, with D maybe TRBD1 (6 bases). CDR1 SGHTA and CDR2 FQGNSA come from the germline V gene. Trimming removed 0 bases at V and 3 bases at J, with 15 bases between. The length of the CDR3 is 16 residues. The CDR3: CASSLASGTTYYEQYF. In nucleotides, the CDR3 is TGTGCCAGCAGCTTAGCCTCCGGGACAACCTACTACGAGCAGTACTTC.

The gene calls are TRBV19 and TRBJ2-1, with TRBD1 matching 9 bases. The trim removed 4 bases at V and 7 bases at J, leaving 11 bases unmatched. CDR1 and CDR2 (germline): LNHDA, SQIVND (reference sequence). CDR3 size: 16 residues. CDR3 loop: CASSTPRGQGLNEQFF. For the CDR3, the DNA is TGTGCCAGTAGTACCCCGCGGGGACAGGGTCTTAATGAGCAGTTCTTC. The entire variable domain, with the rest obtained from reference TRBV19 and TRBJ2-1, is as follows: DGGITQSPKYLFRKEGQNVTLSCEQNLNHDAMYWYRQDPGQGLRLIYYSQIVNDFQKGDIAEGYSVSREKKESFPLTVTSAQKNPTAFYLCASSTPRGQGLNEQFFGPGTRLTVL.